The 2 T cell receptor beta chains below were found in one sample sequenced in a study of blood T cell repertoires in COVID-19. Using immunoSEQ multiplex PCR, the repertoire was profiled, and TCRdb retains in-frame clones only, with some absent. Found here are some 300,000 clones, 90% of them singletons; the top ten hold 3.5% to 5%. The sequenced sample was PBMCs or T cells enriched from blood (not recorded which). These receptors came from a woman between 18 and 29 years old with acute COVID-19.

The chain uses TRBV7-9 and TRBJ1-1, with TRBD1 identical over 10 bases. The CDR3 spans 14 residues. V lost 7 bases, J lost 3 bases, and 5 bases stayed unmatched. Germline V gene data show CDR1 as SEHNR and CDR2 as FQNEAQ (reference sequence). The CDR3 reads CASTLGTGDTEAFF. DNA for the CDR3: TGTGCCAGCACCCTCGGGACAGGGGACACTGAAGCTTTCTTT. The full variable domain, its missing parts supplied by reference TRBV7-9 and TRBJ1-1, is DTGVSQNPRHKITKRGQNVTFRCDPISEHNRLYWYRQTLGQGPEFLTYFQNEAQLEKSRLLSDRFSAERPKGSFSTLEIQRTEQGDSAMYLCASTLGTGDTEAFFGQGTRLTVV.

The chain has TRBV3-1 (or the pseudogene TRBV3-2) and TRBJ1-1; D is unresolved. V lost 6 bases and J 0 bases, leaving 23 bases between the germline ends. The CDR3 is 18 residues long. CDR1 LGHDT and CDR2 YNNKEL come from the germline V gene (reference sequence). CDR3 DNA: TGTGCCAGCAGGCAGTGGGCCCCGGGAGCCCATATGAACACTGAAGCTTTCTTT. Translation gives CASRQWAPGAHMNTEAFF.